The 26 T cell receptor beta chains below come from one sample, sequenced in a study of radiotherapy plus CTLA-4 blockade in lung cancer. Libraries were prepared by immunoSEQ multiplex PCR; TCRdb keeps only in-frame clonotypes and omits some of them. The profile shows roughly 100,000 clones, around 85% of them singletons. The sequencing used peripheral blood, collected from a patient treated with radiotherapy plus ipilimumab. The receptors originated from a human donor with non-small cell lung cancer that progressed on radiotherapy plus ipilimumab. Some clones in this sample may be carry-over from other donors' samples.

This chain links TRBV2 with TRBJ2-7; no clear D gene. CDR1 and CDR2 (germline): SNHLY, FYNNEI. This CDR3 contains 17 residues. The germline V and J ends were trimmed by 3 bases and 3 bases, with 21 bases remaining between them. The CDR3 is CASSDHMRPSALYEQYF. For the CDR3, the DNA is TGTGCCAGCAGTGATCATATGCGGCCGTCAGCCCTCTACGAGCAGTACTTC.

This clone was picked up one time. The chain couples TRBV19 to TRBJ1-4; D is unclear. V lost 5 bases and J 5 bases, leaving 12 bases between the germline ends. Germline V gives CDR1 LNHDA, CDR2 SQIVND (reference sequence). CDR3 length equals 14 residues. CDR3 protein: CASSQPTGNEKLFF. CDR3 DNA: TGTGCCAGTAGTCAACCGACCGGGAATGAAAAACTGTTTTTT. The full variable domain, rest sourced from reference TRBV19 and TRBJ1-4, is DGGITQSPKYLFRKEGQNVTLSCEQNLNHDAMYWYRQDPGQGLRLIYYSQIVNDFQKGDIAEGYSVSREKKESFPLTVTSAQKNPTAFYLCASSQPTGNEKLFFGSGTQLSVL.

The chain employs TRBV2 and TRBJ2-7, with a tentative D call TRBD1 (5 bases). The CDR3 loop spans 12 amino acids. CDR1 and CDR2 (germline): SNHLY, FYNNEI. V lost 7 bases and J lost 4, with 11 bases in between. This chain's CDR3 is CASNRQQYEQYF. DNA for the CDR3: TGTGCCAGCAACCGACAGCAGTACGAGCAGTACTTC.

This CDR3 is CASSPDLRPETQYF. The CDR3, as DNA: TGTGCCAGCAGCCCCGATCTCCGGCCAGAGACCCAGTACTTC. The chain recombines TRBV5-5 with TRBJ2-5; D ambiguous. The V gene lost 4 bases and the J gene lost 4 bases, with 14 bases spanning the gap. Germline values: CDR1 SGHKS, CDR2 YYEKEE (reference sequence). The CDR3 spans 14 residues.

This clone was detected only once. The chain links TRBV6-5 to TRBJ2-3, with D perhaps TRBD2 (6 bases). The germline V gene encodes CDR1 MNHEY and CDR2 SVGAGI. With 8 bases removed from V and 1 base from J, the gap between germline ends came to 10 bases. CDR3 size: 13 residues. Written as DNA, the CDR3 is TGTGCCAGCGGGGGGTCGGGCACAGATACGCAGTATTTT. Amino acid sequence: CASGGSGTDTQYF.

The chain joins TRBV2 to TRBJ2-1; a weak D match, TRBD1 (6 bases). Trimming shortened V by 4 bases and J by 1 base, and 11 bases separated the two germline ends. This CDR3 is 15 amino acids long. Per the germline V gene, CDR1 is SNHLY and CDR2 is FYNNEI. CDR3 DNA: TGTGCCAGCAGTGCCCAAGGGGGATCCTACAATGAGCAGTTCTTC. As protein: CASSAQGGSYNEQFF.

This chain joins TRBV4-2 and TRBJ2-1; no clear D gene. The germline V gene has CDR1 LGHNA and CDR2 YNFKEQ. The V end was cut by 0 bases, the J end by 4 bases, with 10 bases between. The length of the CDR3 is 15 residues. CDR3 region: CASSQDLGRYNEQFF. In DNA, the CDR3 is TGTGCCAGCAGCCAAGATCTGGGCAGATACAATGAGCAGTTCTTC.

The chain combines TRBV6-1 with TRBJ1-1; 7 positions match TRBD1. The CDR3 consists of 13 residues. J gave up 7 bases and V 4 bases, and 6 bases lay outside the gene matches. CDR1 is MNHNS and CDR2 is SASEGT in the germline V gene. CDR3 loop: CASSGDSFSEAFF. The CDR3 region has the DNA TGTGCCAGCAGTGGGGACAGTTTCAGTGAAGCTTTCTTT.

This clone showed up just once. J is TRBJ2-1 and V is TRBV18; TRBD2 matches 11 bases. Trimming at V came to 0 bases and at J to 5 bases, leaving 3 bases not matched to a gene. The CDR3 contains 16 residues. Germline CDR1 and CDR2: KGHSH and LQKENI. The chain's CDR3 is CASSPPGLAVNNEQFF. CDR3 sequence (DNA): TGTGCCAGCTCACCACCGGGACTAGCGGTGAACAATGAGCAGTTCTTC.

The rearrangement links TRBV20-1 to TRBJ2-1; D may be TRBD1 or TRBD2 (5 bases each). Trimming took 5 bases from V and 9 from J, leaving 8 bases between them. The CDR3 covers 10 residues. Germline CDR1 is DFQATT and CDR2 is SNEGSKA (reference sequence). The CDR3 DNA reads as TGCAGTGCTGCAGGGAGTGAGCAGTTCTTC. Translation: CSAAGSEQFF.

The rearrangement links TRBV19 to TRBJ1-2; a weak D match, TRBD1 (5 bases). V lost 5 bases and J lost 4, with 8 bases in between. This CDR3 contains 12 residues. Looked up from germline, CDR1 is LNHDA and CDR2 is SQIVND (reference sequence). The CDR3 reads CASSEGTYGYTF. The DNA for the CDR3 is TGTGCCAGTAGTGAGGGGACCTATGGCTACACCTTC.

For the CDR3, the DNA is TGCGCCAGCAGCTTGTCTACAGGATATGGCTACACCTTC. This encodes CASSLSTGYGYTF. The rearrangement links TRBV5-1 to TRBJ1-2; tentative D call: TRBD1 (5 bases). Germline lookup yields CDR1 SGHRS and CDR2 YFSETQ. The germline V and J ends were trimmed by 1 base and 5 bases, with 9 bases remaining between them. The CDR3 length is 13 residues.

In its sample, this clone was seen once. The V and J genes are TRBV5-1 and TRBJ2-1; 13 positions agree with TRBD2. The CDR3 covers 17 residues. Germline-derived CDR1 and CDR2 are SGHRS and YFSETQ. V shed 0 bases and J 10 bases; nucleotides not matched to a gene: 10. CDR3 sequence: CASSLGLAGGFVKEQFF. CDR3 DNA sequence: TGCGCCAGCAGCTTGGGACTAGCGGGGGGTTTTGTAAAGGAGCAGTTCTTC. Complete variable domain (other parts from reference TRBV5-1 and TRBJ2-1): KAGVTQTPRYLIKTRGQQVTLSCSPISGHRSVSWYQQTPGQGLQFLFEYFSETQRNKGNFPGRFSGRQFSNSRSEMNVSTLELGDSALYLCASSLGLAGGFVKEQFFGPGTRLTVL.

J is TRBJ1-4 and V is TRBV15; perhaps TRBD1 as D (5 bases). The CDR3 contains 18 residues. Germline CDR1 is LNHNV and CDR2 is YYDKDF (reference sequence). Trimming removed 0 bases from V and 10 bases from J, with 24 bases in between. The CDR3 spells CATSRETLEGGVGGKLFF. The DNA for the CDR3 is TGTGCCACCAGCAGAGAAACACTCGAGGGAGGGGTCGGAGGAAAACTGTTTTTT.

The genes are TRBV5-4 and TRBJ2-6, with D possibly called TRBD1 or TRBD2 (6 bases each). CDR1 and CDR2 (germline): SGHNT, YYREEE (reference sequence). This CDR3 contains 16 residues. V lost 5 bases and J lost 4, with 16 bases in between. In nucleotides, the CDR3 is TGTGCCAGCAGTTCGGGAGAGGGGACAGGGGCCAACGTCCTGACTTTC. It translates to CASSSGEGTGANVLTF.

The chain couples TRBV7-9 to TRBJ2-3; 7 nucleotides agree with TRBD2. The CDR3 contains 15 residues. The germline V gene has CDR1 SEHNR and CDR2 FQNEAQ (reference sequence). The junction had 5 bases not matched to a gene; V was cut back by 5 bases and J by 0 bases. CDR3: CASSLLAYSTDTQYF. The CDR3 DNA is TGTGCCAGCAGCCTACTAGCGTATAGCACAGATACGCAGTATTTT.

The chain combines TRBV5-5 with TRBJ2-7; 7 bases map to TRBD2. From germline, CDR1 is SGHKS and CDR2 YYEKEE (reference sequence). CDR3 length: 14 residues. V lost 1 base to trimming and J lost 3 bases; unmatched junction nucleotides: 4. The CDR3 bases are TGTGCCAGCAGCTTGCGGGGGGTAGTCTACGAGCAGTACTTC. Translating gives CASSLRGVVYEQYF.

For this clone: Other DNA sequences in the same sample also yield this CDR3. This rearrangement joins TRBV7-2 to TRBJ2-3; D unclear. The germline V gene encodes CDR1 SGHTA and CDR2 FQGNSA. This CDR3 is built from 14 residues. Trimming took off 2 bases at V and 1 base at J, with 7 bases between the two ends. CDR3 nucleotides: TGTGCCAGCAGCTTATCCACAGGCACAGATACGCAGTATTTT. It is translated as CASSLSTGTDTQYF.

The V call is TRBV15, the J call TRBJ1-1; 7 bases are a match to TRBD1. The ends lost 6 bases at V and 2 bases at J; junction bases unmatched: 6. This CDR3 is built from 14 residues. Germline assignment: CDR1 LNHNV and CDR2 YYDKDF (reference sequence). CDR3 DNA: TGTGCCACCAGAACGGGGGACAGTAACACTGAAGCTTTCTTT. Protein product: CATRTGDSNTEAFF.

J is TRBJ2-2 and V is TRBV7-9, with 7 bases matching TRBD1. The CDR3 loop spans 16 amino acids. V gave up 6 bases and J gave up 7 bases; unmatched junction bases: 14. Germline CDR1 is SEHNR and CDR2 is FQNEAQ (reference sequence). DNA of the CDR3: TGTGCCAGCAGGGCCGACAGGGCGCAAGGTGGCGGGGAGCTGTTTTTT. Translating gives CASRADRAQGGGELFF.

This clone was observed a few times. V and J are TRBV6-5 and TRBJ2-7, with 7 bases lining up with TRBD2. The ends lost 5 bases at V and 1 base at J; junction bases unmatched: 2. Germline CDR1 is MNHEY and CDR2 is SVGAGI. The CDR3 totals 13 residues. DNA of the CDR3: TGTGCCAGCAGTGCGGGGGAGTCCTACGAGCAGTACTTC. This gives the protein CASSAGESYEQYF.

V gene TRBV5-1 combines with J gene TRBJ2-7; no clear D gene. CDR1 is SGHRS, CDR2 YFSETQ, per germline. V was trimmed by 0 bases and J by 6 bases, leaving 13 bases between them. This CDR3 spans 14 amino acids. In DNA, the CDR3 is TGCGCCAGCAGCTTGGTCCTTTCGACAAGCGAGCAGTACTTC. Translated: CASSLVLSTSEQYF.

The CDR3 nucleotides read TGTGCCAGCAGTTACGGGGGTATAGGGCCCCAGCATTTT. Translation gives CASSYGGIGPQHF. The chain recombines TRBV6-5 with TRBJ1-5, with a weak D call TRBD1 (5 bases). CDR1 and CDR2 from the germline V gene are MNHEY and SVGAGI. V was cut by 2 bases and J by 9 bases, with 11 bases left in between. The length of the CDR3 is 13 residues.

CDR3 sequence: CASSVSQRYETQYF. DNA for the CDR3: TGTGCCAGCAGCGTTTCTCAACGGTACGAGACCCAGTACTTC. The chain employs TRBV5-4 and TRBJ2-5, with unresolved D. Germline lookup yields CDR1 SGHNT and CDR2 YYREEE (reference sequence). The V gene lost 4 bases and the J gene lost 5 bases, with 15 bases spanning the gap. CDR3 size: 14 residues.

The chain is built from TRBV2 and TRBJ1-5; D unclear. This CDR3 has 16 residues. Trimming took off 0 bases at V and 2 bases at J, with 11 bases between the two ends. The V gene's germline CDR1 is SNHLY and CDR2 FYNNEI. The CDR3 protein is CASSEAKGIGNQPQHF. CDR3 in DNA: TGTGCCAGCAGTGAAGCAAAAGGCATAGGCAATCAGCCCCAGCATTTT.

The chain joins TRBV9 to TRBJ1-3, with unresolved D. Trimming took off 0 bases at V and 0 bases at J, with 7 bases between the two ends. Germline lookup yields CDR1 SGDLS and CDR2 YYNGEE. The CDR3 has 15 amino acids. Here the CDR3 reads CASSVDPDSGNTIYF. The CDR3 DNA sequence: TGTGCCAGCAGCGTAGACCCAGACTCTGGAAACACCATATATTTT.